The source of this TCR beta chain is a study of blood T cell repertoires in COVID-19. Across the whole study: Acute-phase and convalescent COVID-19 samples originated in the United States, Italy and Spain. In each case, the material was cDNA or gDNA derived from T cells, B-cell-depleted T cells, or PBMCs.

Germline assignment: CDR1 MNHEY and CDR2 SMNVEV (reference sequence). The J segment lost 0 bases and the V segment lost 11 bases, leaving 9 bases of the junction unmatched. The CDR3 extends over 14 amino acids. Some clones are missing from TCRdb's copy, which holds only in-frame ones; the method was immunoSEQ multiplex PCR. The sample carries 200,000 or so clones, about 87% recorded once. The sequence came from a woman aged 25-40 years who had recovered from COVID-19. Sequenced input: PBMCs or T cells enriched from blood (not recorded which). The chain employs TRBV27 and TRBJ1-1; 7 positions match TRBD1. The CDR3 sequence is CAPVQGGLNTEAFF. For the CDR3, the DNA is TGTGCCCCCGTTCAGGGGGGCCTGAACACTGAAGCTTTCTTT.